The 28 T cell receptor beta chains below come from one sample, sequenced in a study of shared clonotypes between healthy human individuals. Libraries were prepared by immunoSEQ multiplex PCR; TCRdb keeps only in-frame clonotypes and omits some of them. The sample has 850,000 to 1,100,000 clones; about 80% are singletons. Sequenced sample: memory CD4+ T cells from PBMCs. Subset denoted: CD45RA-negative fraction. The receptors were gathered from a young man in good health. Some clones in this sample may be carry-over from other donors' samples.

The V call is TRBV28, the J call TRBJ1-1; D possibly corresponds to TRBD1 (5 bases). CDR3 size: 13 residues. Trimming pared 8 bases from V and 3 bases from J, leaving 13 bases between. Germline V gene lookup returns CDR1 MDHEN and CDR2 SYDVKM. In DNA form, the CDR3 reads TGTGCCAGCGGGACTACGCTAGACACTGAAGCTTTCTTT. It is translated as CASGTTLDTEAFF.

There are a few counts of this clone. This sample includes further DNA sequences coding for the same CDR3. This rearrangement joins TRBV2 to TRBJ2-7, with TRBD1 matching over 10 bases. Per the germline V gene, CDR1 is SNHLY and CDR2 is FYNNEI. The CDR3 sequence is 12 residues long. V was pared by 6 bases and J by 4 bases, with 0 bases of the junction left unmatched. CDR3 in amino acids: CASRDRGYEQYF. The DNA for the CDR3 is TGTGCCAGCAGGGACAGGGGGTACGAGCAGTACTTC.

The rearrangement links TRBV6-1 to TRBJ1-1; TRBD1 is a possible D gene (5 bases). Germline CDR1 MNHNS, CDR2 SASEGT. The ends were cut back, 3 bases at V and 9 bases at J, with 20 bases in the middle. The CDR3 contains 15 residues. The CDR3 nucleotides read TGTGCCAGCAGTGATCTCAGACCGGGGGAGCGGAAAGCTTTCTTT. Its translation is CASSDLRPGERKAFF.

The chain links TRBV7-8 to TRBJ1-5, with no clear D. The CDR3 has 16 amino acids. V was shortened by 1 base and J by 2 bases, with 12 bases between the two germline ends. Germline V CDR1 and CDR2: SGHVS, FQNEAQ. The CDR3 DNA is TGTGCCAGCAGCTTAGGGAGGGTTGATGGCAATCAGCCCCAGCATTTT. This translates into CASSLGRVDGNQPQHF.

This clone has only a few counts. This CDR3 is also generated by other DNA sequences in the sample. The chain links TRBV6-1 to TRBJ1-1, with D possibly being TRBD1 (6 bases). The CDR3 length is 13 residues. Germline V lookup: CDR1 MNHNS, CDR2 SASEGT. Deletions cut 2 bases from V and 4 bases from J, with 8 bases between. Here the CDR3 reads CASSERGFTEAFF. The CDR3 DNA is TGTGCCAGCAGTGAAAGGGGGTTCACTGAAGCTTTCTTT.

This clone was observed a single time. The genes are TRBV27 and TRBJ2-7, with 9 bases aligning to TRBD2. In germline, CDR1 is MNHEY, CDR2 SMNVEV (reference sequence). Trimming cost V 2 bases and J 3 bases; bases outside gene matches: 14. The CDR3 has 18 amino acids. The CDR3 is CASSLGSGSSTALYEQYF. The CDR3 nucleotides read TGTGCCAGCAGTTTAGGTAGCGGGAGTTCGACCGCCCTCTACGAGCAGTACTTC.

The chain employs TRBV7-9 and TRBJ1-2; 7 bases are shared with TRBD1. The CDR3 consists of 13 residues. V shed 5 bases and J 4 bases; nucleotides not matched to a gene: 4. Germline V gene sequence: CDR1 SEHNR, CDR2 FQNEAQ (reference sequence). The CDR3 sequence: CASSRDSSYGYTF. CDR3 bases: TGTGCCAGCAGCCGGGACAGTAGCTATGGCTACACCTTC.

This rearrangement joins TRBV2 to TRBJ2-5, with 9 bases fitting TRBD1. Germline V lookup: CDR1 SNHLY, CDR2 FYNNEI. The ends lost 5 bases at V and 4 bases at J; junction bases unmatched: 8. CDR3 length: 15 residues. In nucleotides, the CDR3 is TGTGCCAGCAGTTCAGACAGGGGGTCAGGAGAGACCCAGTACTTC. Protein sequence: CASSSDRGSGETQYF.

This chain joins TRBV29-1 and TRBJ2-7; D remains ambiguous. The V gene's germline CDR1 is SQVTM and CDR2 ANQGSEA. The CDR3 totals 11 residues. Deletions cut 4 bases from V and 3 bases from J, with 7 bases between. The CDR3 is CSVVRDYEQYF. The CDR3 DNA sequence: TGCAGCGTTGTAAGAGACTACGAGCAGTACTTC.

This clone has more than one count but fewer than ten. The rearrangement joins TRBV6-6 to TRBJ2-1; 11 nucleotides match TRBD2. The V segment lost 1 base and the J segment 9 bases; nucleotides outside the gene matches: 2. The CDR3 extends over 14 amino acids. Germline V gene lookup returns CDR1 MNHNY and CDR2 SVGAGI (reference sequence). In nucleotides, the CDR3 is TGTGCCAGCAGTTACTTACTAGCGGGAGTTGAGCAGTTCTTC. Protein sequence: CASSYLLAGVEQFF.

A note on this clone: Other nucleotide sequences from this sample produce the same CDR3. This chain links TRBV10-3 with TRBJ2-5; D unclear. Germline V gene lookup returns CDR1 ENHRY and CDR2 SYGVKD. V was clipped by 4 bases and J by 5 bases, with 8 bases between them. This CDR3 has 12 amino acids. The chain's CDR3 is CAISGLGETQYF. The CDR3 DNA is TGTGCCATCAGTGGGCTAGGGGAGACCCAGTACTTC.

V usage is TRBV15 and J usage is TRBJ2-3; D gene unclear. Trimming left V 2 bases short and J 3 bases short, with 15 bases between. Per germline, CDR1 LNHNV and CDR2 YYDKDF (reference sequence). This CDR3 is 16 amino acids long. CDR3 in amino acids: CATSRTQPGETDTQYF. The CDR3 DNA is TGTGCCACCAGCAGAACGCAACCTGGAGAGACAGATACGCAGTATTTT. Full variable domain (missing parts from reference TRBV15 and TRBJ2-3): DAMVIQNPRYQVTQFGKPVTLSCSQTLNHNVMYWYQQKSSQAPKLLFHYYDKDFNNEADTPDNFQSRRPNTSFCFLDIRSPGLGDTAMYLCATSRTQPGETDTQYFGPGTRLTVL.

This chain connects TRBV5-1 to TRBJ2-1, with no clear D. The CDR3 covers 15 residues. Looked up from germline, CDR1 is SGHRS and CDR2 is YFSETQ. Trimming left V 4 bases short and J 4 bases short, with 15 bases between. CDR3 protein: CASSPSSLEYNEQFF. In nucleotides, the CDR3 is TGCGCCAGCAGCCCTTCCTCCCTGGAGTACAATGAGCAGTTCTTC. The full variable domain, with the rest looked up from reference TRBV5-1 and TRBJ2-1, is KAGVTQTPRYLIKTRGQQVTLSCSPISGHRSVSWYQQTPGQGLQFLFEYFSETQRNKGNFPGRFSGRQFSNSRSEMNVSTLELGDSALYLCASSPSSLEYNEQFFGPGTRLTVL.

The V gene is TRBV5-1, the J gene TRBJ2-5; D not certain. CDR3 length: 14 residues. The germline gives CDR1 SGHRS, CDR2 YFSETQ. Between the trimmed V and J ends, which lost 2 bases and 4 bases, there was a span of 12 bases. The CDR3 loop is CASSLSAFRETQYF. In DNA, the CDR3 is TGCGCCAGCAGCTTATCAGCGTTTCGAGAGACCCAGTACTTC.

As DNA, the CDR3 is TGCAGCGTTGAGCGGATATATAGGAGCACAGATACGCAGTATTTT. This sequence encodes CSVERIYRSTDTQYF. V gene TRBV29-1 combines with J gene TRBJ2-3; D ambiguous. The V gene lost 3 bases and the J gene lost 0 bases, with 13 bases spanning the gap. The CDR3 totals 15 residues. Germline values: CDR1 SQVTM, CDR2 ANQGSEA.

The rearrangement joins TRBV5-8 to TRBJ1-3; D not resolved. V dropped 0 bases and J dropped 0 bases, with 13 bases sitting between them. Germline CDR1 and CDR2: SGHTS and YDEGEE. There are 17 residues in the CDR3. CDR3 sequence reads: CASSLVDPQGSGNTIYF. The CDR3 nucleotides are TGTGCCAGCAGCTTGGTGGATCCACAAGGCTCTGGAAACACCATATATTTT.

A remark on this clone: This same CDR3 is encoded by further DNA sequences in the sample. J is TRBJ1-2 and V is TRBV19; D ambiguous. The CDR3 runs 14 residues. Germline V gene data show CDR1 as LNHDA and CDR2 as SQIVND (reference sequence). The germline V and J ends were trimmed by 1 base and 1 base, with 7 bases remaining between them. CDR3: CASSIGTGNYGYTF. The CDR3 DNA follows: TGTGCCAGTAGTATAGGAACTGGTAACTATGGCTACACCTTC.

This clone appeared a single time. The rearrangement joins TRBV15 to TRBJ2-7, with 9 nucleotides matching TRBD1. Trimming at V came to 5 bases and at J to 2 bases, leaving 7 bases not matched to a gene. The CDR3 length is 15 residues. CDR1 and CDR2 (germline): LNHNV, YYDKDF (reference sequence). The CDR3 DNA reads TGTGCCACCAGCGAGGGACAGGGTTTACCCTACGAGCAGTACTTC. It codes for CATSEGQGLPYEQYF.

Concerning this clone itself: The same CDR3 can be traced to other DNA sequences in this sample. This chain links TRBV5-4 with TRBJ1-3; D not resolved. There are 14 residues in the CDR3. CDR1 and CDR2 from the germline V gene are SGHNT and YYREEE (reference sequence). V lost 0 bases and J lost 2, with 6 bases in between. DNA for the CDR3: TGTGCCAGCAGCTTGGCCGGGACTGGAAACACCATATATTTT. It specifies CASSLAGTGNTIYF.

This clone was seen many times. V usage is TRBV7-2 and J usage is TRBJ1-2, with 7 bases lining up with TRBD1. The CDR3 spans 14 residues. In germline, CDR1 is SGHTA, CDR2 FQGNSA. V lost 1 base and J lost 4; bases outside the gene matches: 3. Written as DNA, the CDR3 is TGTGCCAGCAGCTTAGGAGGGACAGTCTATGGCTACACCTTC. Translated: CASSLGGTVYGYTF.

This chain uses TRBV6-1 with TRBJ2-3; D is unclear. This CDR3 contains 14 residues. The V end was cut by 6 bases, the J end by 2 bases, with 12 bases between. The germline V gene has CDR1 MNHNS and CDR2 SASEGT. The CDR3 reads CASSLREPTDTQYF. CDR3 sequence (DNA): TGTGCCAGCAGCCTAAGGGAACCCACAGATACGCAGTATTTT.

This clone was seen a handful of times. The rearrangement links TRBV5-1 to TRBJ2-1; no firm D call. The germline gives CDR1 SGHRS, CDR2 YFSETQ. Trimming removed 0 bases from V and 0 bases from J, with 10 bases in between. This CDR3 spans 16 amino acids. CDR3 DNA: TGCGCCAGCAGCTTGGGTCAGTTATCCTCCTACAATGAGCAGTTCTTC. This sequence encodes CASSLGQLSSYNEQFF.

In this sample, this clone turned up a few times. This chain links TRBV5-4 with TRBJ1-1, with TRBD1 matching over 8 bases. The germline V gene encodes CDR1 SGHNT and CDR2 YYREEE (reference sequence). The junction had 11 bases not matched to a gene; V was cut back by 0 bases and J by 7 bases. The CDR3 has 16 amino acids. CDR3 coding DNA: TGTGCCAGCAGCTTGGAGCAGGGGGCCAGGAGCCGTGAAGCTTTCTTT. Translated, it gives CASSLEQGARSREAFF.

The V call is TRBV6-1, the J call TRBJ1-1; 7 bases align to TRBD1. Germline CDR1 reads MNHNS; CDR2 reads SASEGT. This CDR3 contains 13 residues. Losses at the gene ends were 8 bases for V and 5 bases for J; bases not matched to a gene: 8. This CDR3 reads CASHRTGWTEAFF. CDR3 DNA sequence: TGTGCCAGCCATCGGACAGGCTGGACTGAAGCTTTCTTT.

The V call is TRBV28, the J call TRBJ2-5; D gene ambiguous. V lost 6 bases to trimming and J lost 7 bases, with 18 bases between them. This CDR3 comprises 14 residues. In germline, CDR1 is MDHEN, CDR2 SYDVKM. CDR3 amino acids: CASRTWAPAATQYF. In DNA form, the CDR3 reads TGTGCCAGCAGAACTTGGGCCCCGGCGGCGACCCAGTACTTC.

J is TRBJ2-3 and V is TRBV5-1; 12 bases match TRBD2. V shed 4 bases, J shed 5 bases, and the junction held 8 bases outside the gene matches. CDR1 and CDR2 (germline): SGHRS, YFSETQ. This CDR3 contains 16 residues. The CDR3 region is CASSTGLAGRLDTQYF. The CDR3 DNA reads TGCGCCAGCAGCACCGGACTAGCGGGAAGATTAGATACGCAGTATTTT.

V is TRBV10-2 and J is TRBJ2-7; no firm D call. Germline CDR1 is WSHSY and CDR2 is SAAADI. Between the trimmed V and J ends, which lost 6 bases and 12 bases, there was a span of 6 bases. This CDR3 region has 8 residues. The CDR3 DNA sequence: TGCGCCAGCAGAGCTCCGTACTTC. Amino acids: CASRAPYF.

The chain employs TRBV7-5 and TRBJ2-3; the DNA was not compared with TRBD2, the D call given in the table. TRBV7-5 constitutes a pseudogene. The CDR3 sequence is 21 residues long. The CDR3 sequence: CARSLGGGVLGWESSTDTQYF. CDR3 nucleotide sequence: TGTGCCAGAAGCTTAGGAGGAGGGGTCCTGGGGTGGGAATCTAGCACAGATACGCAGTATTTT.